What follows is one T cell receptor beta chain and its context. Its antigen is unidentified. Sequencing used immunoSEQ multiplex PCR; TCRdb keeps in-frame clones, though not all of them. The sample has some 99,000 clones, about four fifths seen once. From germline, CDR1 is SGDLS and CDR2 YYNGEE. CDR3 size: 13 residues. V dropped 0 bases and J dropped 1 base, with 4 bases sitting between them. This entry comes from a study of T cell responses to AZD1222 COVID-19 vaccine. Broader study findings: Donors were mostly white British, more females; clonal diversity possibly underestimated. Just a handful of AZD1222 recipients tested seropositive at baseline.

The sequences come from peripheral blood, collected 28 days after the second AZD1222 dose. This clonotype originated in an adult who received the AZD1222 COVID-19 vaccine. The chain carries TRBV9 and TRBJ1-1; D not resolved. The CDR3 spells CASSVVKNTEAFF. The CDR3 region has the DNA TGTGCCAGCAGCGTAGTCAAGAACACTGAAGCTTTCTTT.